This T cell receptor (beta chain) was sequenced in a study of blood T cells in healthy people across ages. Study-level findings and limits: Higher diversity and more naive CD4+ cells were features of long-lived donors, compared to aged donors.

Only a few counts were recorded for this clonotype. Its specificity is unknown. Through a sample-barcoded 5' primer and a J-beta primer mix, a second PCR was run for roughly 6 to 11 cycles. Each CDR3 protein is one row after TCRdb ran MiXCR on the 5' RACE reads. The sample holds about 1,500,000 distinct CDR3 sequences, about 43% seen once. The sequence was obtained from a woman between 18 and 30 years old in good health. Material for sequencing was blood.

Here the CDR3 reads CASSFRRELGEQYF. CDR3 bases: TGTGCCAGCAGTTTTAGGCGGGAGTTAGGTGAGCAGTACTTC. The chain carries TRBV9 and TRBJ2-7; 7 bases align to TRBD2. Germline V CDR1 and CDR2: SGDLS, YYNGEE. V gave up 5 bases and J gave up 7 bases; unmatched junction bases: 12. CDR3 size: 14 residues.